Below are 20 T cell receptor beta chains sequenced from a single sample in a study of OX40 agonist ivuxolimab in advanced cancers. Using immunoSEQ multiplex PCR, the repertoire was profiled, and TCRdb retains in-frame clones only, with some absent. The sample shows 72,000 or so clones, roughly 80% of them seen only once. The sequencing here drew on CD4+ or CD8+ T cells sorted from blood, taken in a trial of the OX40 agonist ivuxolimab. These receptors all come from an adult with an advanced solid tumor such as melanoma, head and neck, liver or kidney cancer.

There are a few counts of this clone. DNA for the CDR3: TGTGCCATCAGTGAACTCCCAGGGGTTGACACTGAAGCTTTCTTT. Translating gives CAISELPGVDTEAFF. The rearrangement joins TRBV10-3 to TRBJ1-1; possible D gene TRBD1, 6 bases. The CDR3 is 15 amino acids. CDR1 is ENHRY and CDR2 is SYGVKD in the germline V gene. Trimming left V 3 bases short and J 3 bases short, with 14 bases between.

The chain couples TRBV9 to TRBJ2-1; 11 bases map to TRBD2. Germline V gene data show CDR1 as SGDLS and CDR2 as YYNGEE. The CDR3 has 15 residues. Losses at the gene ends were 4 bases for V and 7 bases for J; bases not matched to a gene: 7. The chain's CDR3 is CASSIGLAGLNEQFF. The CDR3 nucleotides are TGTGCCAGCAGCATCGGACTAGCGGGTTTGAATGAGCAGTTCTTC.

This chain joins TRBV5-4 and TRBJ1-1, with 9 bases aligning to TRBD1. Trimming cost V 2 bases and J 5 bases; bases outside gene matches: 4. From germline, CDR1 is SGHNT and CDR2 YYREEE (reference sequence). The length of the CDR3 is 14 residues. CDR3 loop: CASSFGQGLTEAFF. CDR3 coding DNA: TGTGCCAGCAGCTTCGGACAGGGGTTGACTGAAGCTTTCTTT.

The chain uses TRBV4-1 and TRBJ2-3; the D is unclear. CDR3 length: 13 amino acids. The germline gives CDR1 MGHRA, CDR2 YSYEKL. The V gene lost 3 bases and the J gene lost 9 bases, with 13 bases spanning the gap. Here the CDR3 reads CASSHAGADTQYF. The CDR3 DNA reads as TGCGCCAGCAGCCATGCCGGCGCGGACACGCAGTATTTT.

The chain combines TRBV28 with TRBJ2-7; 7 bases map to TRBD1. The germline CDR1 and CDR2 sequences are MDHEN and SYDVKM. The CDR3 has 15 residues. The trim removed 2 bases at V and 9 bases at J, leaving 13 bases unmatched. This CDR3 reads CASSLGDSRLIGQYF. The CDR3 DNA reads as TGTGCCAGCAGTTTAGGGGACAGCCGTTTAATCGGGCAGTACTTC.

V and J are TRBV7-8 and TRBJ1-6; D ambiguous. CDR3 length: 14 amino acids. Trimming cost V 5 bases and J 10 bases, with 15 bases left between them. CDR1 and CDR2 from the germline V gene are SGHVS and FQNEAQ. The CDR3 here is CASSQSPFRSPLHF. The CDR3 region has the DNA TGTGCCAGCAGCCAATCGCCGTTCAGATCACCCCTCCACTTT.

The rearrangement joins TRBV4-2 to TRBJ2-4; the match to TRBD2 covers 9 bases. CDR1 and CDR2 (germline): LGHNA, YNFKEQ. Trimming cost V 0 bases and J 0 bases; bases outside gene matches: 9. The CDR3 extends over 19 amino acids. The CDR3 bases are TGTGCCAGCAGCCAAGATCGGCCTAGCGGGATCCTAGCCAAAAACATTCAGTACTTC. Its translation: CASSQDRPSGILAKNIQYF.

This rearrangement joins TRBV6-5 to TRBJ2-7, with D hard to call. There are 15 residues in the CDR3. Trimming cost V 2 bases and J 0 bases, with 11 bases left between them. The germline CDR1 and CDR2 sequences are MNHEY and SVGAGI. CDR3 DNA sequence: TGTGCCAGCAGTTACCTAGATGGGCCCTCCTACGAGCAGTACTTC. Amino acid sequence: CASSYLDGPSYEQYF.

This sequence joins TRBV18 and TRBJ2-7, with 13 positions matching TRBD2. The trim removed 3 bases at V and 1 base at J, leaving 3 bases unmatched. The CDR3 loop spans 16 amino acids. Per germline, CDR1 KGHSH and CDR2 LQKENI. CDR3 in DNA: TGTGCCAGCTCACCGGGACTAGCGGGATCGTCCTACGAGCAGTACTTC. Translation gives CASSPGLAGSSYEQYF.

This chain joins TRBV5-1 and TRBJ2-3, with TRBD1 identical over 8 bases. The length of the CDR3 is 16 residues. Germline loops: CDR1 SGHRS, CDR2 YFSETQ. V lost 4 bases, J lost 3 bases, and 10 bases stayed unmatched. In DNA form, the CDR3 reads TGCGCCAGCAGCCGCGACAGGGGCGTGGGTACAGATACGCAGTATTTT. Protein: CASSRDRGVGTDTQYF.

A remark on this clone: A far larger clone is one nucleotide away, so this likely arose from a read error. The CDR3 DNA sequence: TGTGTCAGCAGCCCCTCCGGGACGACAGGATACGAGCAGTACTTC. It specifies CVSSPSGTTGYEQYF. The chain combines TRBV7-2 with TRBJ2-7, with a tentative D call TRBD1 (6 bases). The CDR3 spans 15 residues. CDR1 is SGHTA, CDR2 FQGNSA, per germline.

This clone has a single count. J is TRBJ2-3 and V is TRBV7-7; 7 nucleotides match TRBD2. CDR1 is SSHAT, CDR2 FNYEAQ, per germline (reference sequence). V was pared by 2 bases and J by 4 bases, with 3 bases of the junction left unmatched. This CDR3 has 14 amino acids. This CDR3 is CASSLRAGSDTQYF. CDR3 coding DNA: TGTGCCAGCAGCTTAAGAGCGGGATCAGATACGCAGTATTTT.

The V gene is TRBV5-3, the J gene TRBJ1-6; D ambiguous. TRBV5-3 has ORF status, its function being uncertain. The CDR3 runs to 14 residues. Trimming took off 3 bases at V and 5 bases at J, with 9 bases between the two ends. For the CDR3, the DNA is TGTGCCAGAAGCTGTCGGGTGCATAATTCACCCCTCCACTTT. Translating gives CARSCRVHNSPLHF.

The rearrangement links TRBV29-1 to TRBJ2-3; either TRBD1 or TRBD2 may supply D (5 bases each). The CDR3 runs to 15 residues. V was shortened by 4 bases and J by 0 bases, with 14 bases between the two germline ends. Germline V gene data show CDR1 as SQVTM and CDR2 as ANQGSEA. The CDR3 here is CSVGKGTASTDTQYF. In DNA, the CDR3 is TGCAGCGTTGGAAAGGGGACCGCCAGCACAGATACGCAGTATTTT.

The chain uses TRBV4-1 and TRBJ1-6, with TRBD1 identical over 7 bases. Trimming removed 4 bases from V and 7 bases from J; junction bases left unmatched: 4. Per germline, CDR1 MGHRA and CDR2 YSYEKL. The CDR3 loop spans 14 amino acids. The CDR3 nucleotides are TGCGCCAGCAGCCTCCAGGGGGACAATTCACCCCTCCACTTT. This encodes CASSLQGDNSPLHF.

The V and J genes are TRBV7-2 and TRBJ2-7; D unclear. CDR3 size: 15 residues. Trimming took off 1 base at V and 0 bases at J, with 10 bases between the two ends. Germline V gene data show CDR1 as SGHTA and CDR2 as FQGNSA. CDR3: CASSLDRNPSYEQYF. CDR3 nucleotides: TGTGCCAGCAGCTTAGACCGAAATCCCTCCTACGAGCAGTACTTC.

V and J are TRBV4-2 and TRBJ1-5; D may be TRBD1 (6 bases). In germline, CDR1 is LGHNA, CDR2 YNFKEQ. This CDR3 comprises 14 residues. V was cut by 0 bases and J by 7 bases, with 10 bases left in between. CDR3 protein: CASSQEGAEQPQHF. The CDR3 region has the DNA TGTGCCAGCAGCCAAGAGGGGGCGGAGCAGCCCCAGCATTTT.

The genes are TRBV5-6 and TRBJ2-2; D is possibly TRBD1 (6 bases). V was shortened by 0 bases and J by 4 bases, with 10 bases between the two germline ends. CDR1 is SGHDT, CDR2 YYEEEE, per germline. The CDR3 spans 15 residues. As DNA, the CDR3 is TGTGCCAGCAGCTTGGGAGGACAGAGCACCGGGGAGCTGTTTTTT. Encoded protein: CASSLGGQSTGELFF.

Of note for this clone: The limits of the CDR3 on the DNA are not certain, so only TCRdb's listed CDR3 is given. The chain joins TRBV2 to TRBJ1-1. Per germline, CDR1 SNHLY and CDR2 FYNNEI. From its first to its last residue, the CDR3 has 11 amino acids. The CDR3 region is CASSSGTEAFF.

This clone was counted many times. V gene TRBV7-2 combines with J gene TRBJ2-7; 7 bases align to TRBD2. V lost 1 base and J lost 0; bases outside the gene matches: 6. CDR1 SGHTA and CDR2 FQGNSA come from the germline V gene. This CDR3 contains 16 residues. The CDR3 region is CASSLVLASPSYEQYF. CDR3 nucleotides: TGTGCCAGCAGCTTAGTACTAGCGAGTCCCTCCTACGAGCAGTACTTC.